This record concerns one TCR beta chain sequence. The data derive from a study of blood T cells in healthy people across ages. Donors each provided ten milliliters of peripheral blood. At least 6 micrograms of total RNA were extracted per sample. With a J-beta primer mix and a sample-barcoded 5' primer, a second PCR ran 7 to 11 cycles. TCRdb reanalysed the 5' RACE reads using MiXCR and keeps one entry per CDR3 protein. The data contain about 830,000 distinct CDR3 sequences, less than 80% of them singletons. The CDR3 is 14 residues long. Germline assignment: CDR1 PRHDT and CDR2 FYEKMQ (reference sequence). The ends were cut back, 1 base at V and 0 bases at J, with 6 bases in the middle.

This receptor was obtained from a man in his thirties or forties in good health. The chain links TRBV13 to TRBJ1-1; the D is unclear. The sequencing input was blood. CDR3 protein: CASSLASVNTEAFF. The CDR3 nucleotides are TGTGCCAGCAGCTTAGCCAGCGTGAACACTGAAGCTTTCTTT.